Within the sample, the clone carrying this T cell receptor (beta chain) is medium-sized (0.01 to 0.1%). Its antigen is unidentified. The sample originates from a study of long-term antiretroviral therapy in people with HIV. Run at survey level, the immunoSEQ assay was version v3.0. The protocol was immunoSEQ multiplex PCR, while the TCRdb copy is restricted to in-frame clones and leaves out a portion. The table includes 19,000 or so clones, around 81% detected once. This CDR3 spans 14 amino acids. CDR1 is SEHNR, CDR2 FQNEAQ, per germline (reference sequence). V lost 4 bases to trimming and J lost 4 bases; unmatched junction nucleotides: 4. General study findings and limits: Blood was collected between the mid-2000s and the late 2010s, possibly under older ART regimens.

This sequence joins TRBV7-9 and TRBJ2-7, with 10 bases that match TRBD2. The source of this sequence is a man in his fifties or sixties with HIV. The input for sequencing was unsorted PBMCs, taken 0.3 years before starting antiretroviral therapy. CDR3 region: CASSSGLAIYEQYF. CDR3 nucleotides: TGTGCCAGCAGCTCGGGACTAGCGATATACGAGCAGTACTTC.